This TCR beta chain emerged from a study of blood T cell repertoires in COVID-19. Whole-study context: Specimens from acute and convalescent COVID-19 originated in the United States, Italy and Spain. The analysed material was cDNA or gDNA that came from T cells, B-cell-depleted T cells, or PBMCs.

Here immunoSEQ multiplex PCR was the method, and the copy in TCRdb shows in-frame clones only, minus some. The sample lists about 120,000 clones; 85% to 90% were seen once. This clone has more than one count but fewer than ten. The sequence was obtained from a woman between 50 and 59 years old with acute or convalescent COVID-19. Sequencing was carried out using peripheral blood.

CDR3 sequence (DNA): TGTGCCTGGAGTAGGGAGAGCTCCTATAATTCACCCCTCCACTTT. Protein: CAWSRESSYNSPLHF. The gene calls are TRBV30 and TRBJ1-6, with D unresolved. The CDR3 length is 15 residues. Germline assignment: CDR1 GTSNPN and CDR2 SVGIG (reference sequence). The V end was cut by 2 bases, the J end by 0 bases, with 8 bases between. The complete variable domain, with remaining parts taken from reference TRBV30 and TRBJ1-6, reads SQTIHQWPATLVQPVGSPLSLECTVEGTSNPNLYWYRQAAGRGLQLLFYSVGIGQISSEVPQNLSASRPQDRQFILSSKKLLLSDSGFYLCAWSRESSYNSPLHFGNGTRLTVT.